Below, one TCR beta chain is given with its context. Germline V CDR1 and CDR2: MNHEY, SMNVEV (reference sequence). This CDR3 contains 17 residues. Trimming removed 5 bases at V and 10 bases at J, with 24 bases between. The study ran its PCR with 60 Vbeta and 13 Jbeta primers. The protocol was immunoSEQ multiplex PCR, while the TCRdb copy is restricted to in-frame clones and leaves out a portion. The profile shows more than 110,000 clones, around three quarters of them singletons. This entry is derived from a study of cytomegalovirus exposure and HLA in healthy donors. The origin of this receptor is a man in his forties in good health and CMV-seropositive. The V call is TRBV27, the J call TRBJ1-6; D possibly corresponds to TRBD1 (6 bases). What was sequenced was PBMCs. CDR3 loop: CASSSPGHGSSWSPLHF. Here the CDR3 DNA reads TGTGCCAGCAGTAGTCCGGGACATGGGTCTTCGTGGTCACCCCTCCACTTT.